This TCR beta chain comes out of a study of cytomegalovirus exposure and HLA in healthy donors. Regarding the study as a whole: Testing in vitro showed a few CMV-associated chains specific for CMV antigens. HLA alleles showed associations with some 15,000 TCR beta sequences in a later analysis, at a 0.05 false discovery rate. Previous analysis showed most TCR beta V segments were productive about 90% or about 30% of the time. In a later analysis, several top co-occurrence clusters appeared linked to parvovirus B19, influenza, CMV and Epstein-Barr virus.

As to this clone: Its antigen is currently unknown.

Researchers ran the PCR with 60 Vbeta and 13 Jbeta primers. Repertoires were generated with immunoSEQ multiplex PCR, while TCRdb's copy carries only in-frame clones and drops some. Here the sample spans some 130,000 clones, over 60% being singletons. The TCR sequence derives from a man aged 25 to 40 in good health and CMV-seronegative. Sequenced material: PBMCs.

The CDR3 nucleotides are TGCGCCAGCAGCTCCCCAGACAATGAGCAGTTCTTC. As protein: CASSSPDNEQFF. The rearrangement links TRBV5-1 to TRBJ2-1; D gene ambiguous. The V gene's germline CDR1 is SGHRS and CDR2 YFSETQ. The CDR3 totals 12 residues. Trimming shortened V by 3 bases and J by 5 bases, and 6 bases separated the two germline ends.